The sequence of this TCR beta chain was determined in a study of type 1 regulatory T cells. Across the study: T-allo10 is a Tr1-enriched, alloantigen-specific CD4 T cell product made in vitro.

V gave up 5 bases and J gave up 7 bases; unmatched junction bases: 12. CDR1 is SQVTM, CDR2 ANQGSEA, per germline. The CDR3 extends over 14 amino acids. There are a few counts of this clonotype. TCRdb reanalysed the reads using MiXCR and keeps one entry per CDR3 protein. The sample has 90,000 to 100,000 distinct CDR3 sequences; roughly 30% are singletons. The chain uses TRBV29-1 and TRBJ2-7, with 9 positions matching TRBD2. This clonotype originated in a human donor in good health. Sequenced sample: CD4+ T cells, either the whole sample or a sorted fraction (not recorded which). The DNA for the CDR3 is TGCAGCGTTCTCCGGGCGGGAGGGCCGTCAGAGCAGTACTTC. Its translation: CSVLRAGGPSEQYF.